This is a list of T cell receptor beta chains from one sample in a study of blood T cell repertoires in COVID-19. Assay used: immunoSEQ multiplex PCR; TCRdb lists only in-frame clones, some missing. The sample lists a few hundred thousand clones; more than 65% were seen once. Material: peripheral blood. Receptors were obtained from a human donor with acute or convalescent COVID-19. The donor label of this sample is uncertain. Both conserved end residues are part of each CDR3. The order of the fields is clone size, D gene, J gene, V gene, CDR3 DNA, CDR3 protein. The D gene is left open where the match is weak. Where a row states a size, it is once, few, many or the class of an expanded clone; other rows omit it.

abundance: .; d_gene: .; j_gene: TRBJ1-1; v_gene: TRBV6-6; CDR3nt: TGTGCCAGCACGCGGGGGGTGGGCACTGAAGCTTTCTTT; CDR3aa: CASTRGVGTEAFF
abundance: once; d_gene: .; j_gene: TRBJ1-1; v_gene: TRBV5-1; CDR3nt: TGCGCCAGCAGCTTGGTGACCCTCGGGGAAGCTTTCTTT; CDR3aa: CASSLVTLGEAFF
abundance: .; d_gene: TRBD1; j_gene: TRBJ1-5; v_gene: TRBV2; CDR3nt: TGTGCCAGCAGCGGACAGGGGGCCGGGAATCAGCCCCAGCATTTT; CDR3aa: CASSGQGAGNQPQHF
abundance: .; d_gene: .; j_gene: TRBJ1-1; v_gene: TRBV7-8; CDR3nt: TGTGCCAGCAGCTTAGAAGTCAGGGGCCGGAACACTGAAGCTTTCTTT; CDR3aa: CASSLEVRGRNTEAFF
abundance: .; d_gene: TRBD1; j_gene: TRBJ2-1; v_gene: TRBV29-1; CDR3nt: TGCAGCGGGGGGGACAGGGGAAACAATGAGCAGTTCTTC; CDR3aa: CSGGDRGNNEQFF
abundance: .; d_gene: .; j_gene: TRBJ1-6; v_gene: TRBV11-2; CDR3nt: TGTGCCAGCAGCCTTCTCGTGCGTTGGTCACCCCTCCACTTT; CDR3aa: CASSLLVRWSPLHF
abundance: .; d_gene: .; j_gene: TRBJ1-1; v_gene: TRBV20-1; CDR3nt: TGCAGTGCTAGTCTTAGCGACCCGAACACTGAAGCTTTCTTT; CDR3aa: CSASLSDPNTEAFF
abundance: .; d_gene: .; j_gene: TRBJ1-5; v_gene: TRBV4-1; CDR3nt: TGCGCCAGCAGCCCAAGAGTAGGTGTAGGGGTGAATCAGCCCCAGCATTTT; CDR3aa: CASSPRVGVGVNQPQHF
abundance: .; d_gene: .; j_gene: TRBJ1-1; v_gene: TRBV19; CDR3nt: TGTGCCAGTATCCCGAGAGGGGGATTGTCCACTGAAGCTTTCTTT; CDR3aa: CASIPRGGLSTEAFF
abundance: once; d_gene: TRBD1; j_gene: TRBJ1-2; v_gene: TRBV6-1; CDR3nt: TGTGCCAGCAGTGAATACCGACAGGGGGCAGACTATGGCTACACCTTC; CDR3aa: CASSEYRQGADYGYTF
abundance: .; d_gene: TRBD2; j_gene: TRBJ2-3; v_gene: TRBV5-1; CDR3nt: TGCGCCAGCAGACTTTGGACTAGCGGGGGGCTAAGCACAGATACGCAGTATTTT; CDR3aa: CASRLWTSGGLSTDTQYF
abundance: few; d_gene: .; j_gene: TRBJ2-1; v_gene: TRBV11-3; CDR3nt: TGTGCCAGCAGCTTAGAAGGGGGTCTCTACAATGAGCAGTTCTTC; CDR3aa: CASSLEGGLYNEQFF
abundance: .; d_gene: .; j_gene: TRBJ2-6; v_gene: TRBV6-5; CDR3nt: TGTGCCAGCAGTTACGGAGGCCCCCCCGGGGCCAACGTCCTGACTTTC; CDR3aa: CASSYGGPPGANVLTF
abundance: .; d_gene: TRBD2; j_gene: TRBJ2-2; v_gene: TRBV6-5; CDR3nt: TGTGCCAGCAGTACGGTAGCGGGGCGCACCGGGGAGCTGTTTTTT; CDR3aa: CASSTVAGRTGELFF
abundance: .; d_gene: .; j_gene: TRBJ2-4; v_gene: TRBV2; CDR3nt: TGTGCCAGCAGAGAGGGAGAGGCCAAAAACATTCAGTACTTC; CDR3aa: CASREGEAKNIQYF
abundance: .; d_gene: TRBD1; j_gene: TRBJ1-4; v_gene: TRBV5-5; CDR3nt: TGTGCCAGCAGCACTAGGACAGGGGGAGAAAAACTGTTTTTT; CDR3aa: CASSTRTGGEKLFF
abundance: once; d_gene: TRBD1; j_gene: TRBJ1-2; v_gene: TRBV9; CDR3nt: TGTGCCAGCAGCCCCCGGGACAGTGAATGGGGCTACACCTTC; CDR3aa: CASSPRDSEWGYTF
abundance: .; d_gene: .; j_gene: TRBJ2-7; v_gene: TRBV5-1; CDR3nt: TGCGCCAGCAGCTTGGTGGCAGGATCTTCGGGGGAGCAGTACTTC; CDR3aa: CASSLVAGSSGEQYF
abundance: once; d_gene: .; j_gene: TRBJ2-7; v_gene: TRBV3-1/TRBV3-2; CDR3nt: TGTGCCAGCAGCCAAGTTTCAGGCTCCTACGAGCAGTACTTC; CDR3aa: CASSQVSGSYEQYF
abundance: once; d_gene: .; j_gene: TRBJ1-1; v_gene: TRBV18; CDR3nt: TGTGCCAGCTCAGAGACGGGAAACACTGAAGCTTTCTTT; CDR3aa: CASSETGNTEAFF
abundance: .; d_gene: .; j_gene: TRBJ2-5; v_gene: TRBV4-2; CDR3nt: TGTGCCAGCAGCCAATATACGCAAGCCCAAACTCAAGAGACCCAGTACTTC; CDR3aa: CASSQYTQAQTQETQYF
abundance: once; d_gene: TRBD2; j_gene: TRBJ2-3; v_gene: TRBV12-5; CDR3nt: TGTGCTAGTGGTCAGGGACTAGCGGGAGGAATAGATACGCAGTATTTT; CDR3aa: CASGQGLAGGIDTQYF
abundance: .; d_gene: TRBD2; j_gene: TRBJ2-6; v_gene: TRBV19; CDR3nt: TGTGCCAGTAGTGGTAGCGGGAGCTCTGGGGCCAACGTCCTGACTTTC; CDR3aa: CASSGSGSSGANVLTF
abundance: .; d_gene: .; j_gene: TRBJ1-4; v_gene: TRBV14; CDR3nt: TGTGCCAGCAGCCTCGCCGGACATGGTGAAAAACTGTTTTTT; CDR3aa: CASSLAGHGEKLFF